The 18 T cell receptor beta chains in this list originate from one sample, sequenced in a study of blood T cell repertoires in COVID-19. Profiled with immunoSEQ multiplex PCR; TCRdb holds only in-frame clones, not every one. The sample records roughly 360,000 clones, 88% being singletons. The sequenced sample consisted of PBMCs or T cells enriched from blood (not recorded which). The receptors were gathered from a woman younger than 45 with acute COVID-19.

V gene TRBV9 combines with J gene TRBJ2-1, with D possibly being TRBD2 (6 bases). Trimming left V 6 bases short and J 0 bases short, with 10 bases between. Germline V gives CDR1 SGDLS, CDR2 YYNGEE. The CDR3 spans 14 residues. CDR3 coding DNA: TGTGCCAGCAACCGGGACTCCTCCTACAATGAGCAGTTCTTC. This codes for CASNRDSSYNEQFF.

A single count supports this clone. DNA for the CDR3: TGTGCCACCAGCAGTCGGAGAGACTATGGCTACACCTTC. Protein: CATSSRRDYGYTF. The chain is built from TRBV15 and TRBJ1-2; D is ambiguous. This CDR3 region has 13 residues. Trimming left V 3 bases short and J 3 bases short, with 8 bases between. CDR1 LNHNV and CDR2 YYDKDF come from the germline V gene (reference sequence).

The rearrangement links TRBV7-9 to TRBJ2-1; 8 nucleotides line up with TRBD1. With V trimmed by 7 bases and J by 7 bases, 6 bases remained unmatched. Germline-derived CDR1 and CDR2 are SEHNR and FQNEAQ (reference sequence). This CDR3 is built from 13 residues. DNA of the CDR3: TGTGCCAGCACGCAGGGGGCGCTGAATGAGCAGTTCTTC. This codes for CASTQGALNEQFF.

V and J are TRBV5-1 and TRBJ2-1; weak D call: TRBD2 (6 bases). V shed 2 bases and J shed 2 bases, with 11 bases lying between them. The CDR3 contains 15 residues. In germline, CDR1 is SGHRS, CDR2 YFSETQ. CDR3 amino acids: CASSLGVAAYNEQFF. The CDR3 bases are TGCGCCAGCAGCTTAGGAGTAGCGGCCTACAATGAGCAGTTCTTC.

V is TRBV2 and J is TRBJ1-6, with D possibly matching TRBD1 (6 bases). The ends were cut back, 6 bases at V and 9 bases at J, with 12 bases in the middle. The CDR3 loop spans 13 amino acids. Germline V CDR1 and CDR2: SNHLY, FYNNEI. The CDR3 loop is CASRGKGVSPLHF. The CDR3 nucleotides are TGTGCCAGCAGAGGAAAGGGGGTTTCACCCCTCCACTTT.

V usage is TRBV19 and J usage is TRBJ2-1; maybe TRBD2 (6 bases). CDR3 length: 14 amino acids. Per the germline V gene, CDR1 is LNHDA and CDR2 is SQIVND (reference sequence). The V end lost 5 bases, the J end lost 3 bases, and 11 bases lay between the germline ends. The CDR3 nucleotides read TGTGCCAGTAGTTTCCCGGACTACTACAATGAGCAGTTCTTC. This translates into CASSFPDYYNEQFF.

The CDR3 is CASSPTKHSYNSPLHF. The DNA of the CDR3 is TGTGCCAGCAGCCCGACAAAGCACTCCTATAATTCACCCCTCCACTTT. The chain has TRBV6-2 or TRBV6-3 and TRBJ1-6; D unresolved. The CDR3 has 16 residues. Trimming took off 6 bases at V and 0 bases at J, with 12 bases between the two ends. CDR1 is MNHEY, CDR2 SVGEGT, per germline.

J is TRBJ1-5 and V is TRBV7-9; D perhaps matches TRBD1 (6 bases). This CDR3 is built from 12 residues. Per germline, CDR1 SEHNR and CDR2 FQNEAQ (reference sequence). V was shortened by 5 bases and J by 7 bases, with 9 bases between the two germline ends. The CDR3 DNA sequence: TGTGCCAGCAGCCTAGACAGGCAGCCCCAGCATTTT. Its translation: CASSLDRQPQHF.

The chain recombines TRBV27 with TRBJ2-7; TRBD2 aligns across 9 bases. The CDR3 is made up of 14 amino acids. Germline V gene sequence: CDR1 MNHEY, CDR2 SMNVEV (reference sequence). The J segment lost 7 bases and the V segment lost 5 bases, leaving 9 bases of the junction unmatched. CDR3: CASSRGSGGLEQYF. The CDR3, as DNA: TGTGCCAGCAGTCGAGGTAGCGGGGGACTGGAGCAGTACTTC.

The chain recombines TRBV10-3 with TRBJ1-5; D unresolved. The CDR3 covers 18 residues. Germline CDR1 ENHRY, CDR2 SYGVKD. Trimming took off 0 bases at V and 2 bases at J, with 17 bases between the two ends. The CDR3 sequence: CAISESFGVDRRNQPQHF. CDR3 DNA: TGTGCCATCAGTGAGTCGTTCGGGGTGGATAGGCGCAATCAGCCCCAGCATTTT.

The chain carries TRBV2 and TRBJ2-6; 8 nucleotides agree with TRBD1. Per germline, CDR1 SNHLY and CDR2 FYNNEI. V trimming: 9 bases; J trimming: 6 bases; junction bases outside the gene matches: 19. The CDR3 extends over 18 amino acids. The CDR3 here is CASTNTDREPLEANVLTF. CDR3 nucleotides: TGTGCCAGTACCAATACGGACAGGGAACCTCTGGAGGCCAACGTCCTGACTTTC.

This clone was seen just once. As DNA, the CDR3 is TGTGCCAGTAGTATAGCGGGGGGGCCGCGAGAGACCCAGTACTTC. Protein sequence: CASSIAGGPRETQYF. This chain links TRBV19 with TRBJ2-5; 8 nucleotides agree with TRBD2. The CDR3 runs 15 residues. Germline V lookup: CDR1 LNHDA, CDR2 SQIVND (reference sequence). Trimming removed 1 base from V and 4 bases from J; junction bases left unmatched: 5.

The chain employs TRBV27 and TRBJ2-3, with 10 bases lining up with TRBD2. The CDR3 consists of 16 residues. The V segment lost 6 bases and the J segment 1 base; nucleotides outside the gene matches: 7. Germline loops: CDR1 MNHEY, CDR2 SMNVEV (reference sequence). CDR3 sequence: CASRSLAGARTDTQYF. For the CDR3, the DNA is TGTGCCAGCAGGTCTCTAGCGGGGGCGCGCACAGATACGCAGTATTTT.

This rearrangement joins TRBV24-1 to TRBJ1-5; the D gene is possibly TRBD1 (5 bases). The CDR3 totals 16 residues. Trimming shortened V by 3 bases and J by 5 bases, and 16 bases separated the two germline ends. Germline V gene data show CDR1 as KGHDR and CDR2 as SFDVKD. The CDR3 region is CATSDSGTTVYQPQHF. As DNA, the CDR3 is TGTGCCACCAGTGATAGCGGGACGACCGTCTATCAGCCCCAGCATTTT.

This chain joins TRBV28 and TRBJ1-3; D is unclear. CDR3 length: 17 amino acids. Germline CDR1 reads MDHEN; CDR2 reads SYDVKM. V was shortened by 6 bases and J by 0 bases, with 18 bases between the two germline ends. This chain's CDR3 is CASSSTARRSSGNTIYF. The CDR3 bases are TGTGCCAGCAGCTCTACCGCTAGACGGAGCTCTGGAAACACCATATATTTT.

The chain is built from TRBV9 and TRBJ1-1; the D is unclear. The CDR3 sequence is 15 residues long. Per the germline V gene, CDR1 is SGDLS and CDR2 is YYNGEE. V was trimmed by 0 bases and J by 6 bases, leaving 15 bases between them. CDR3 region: CASSVGPWGGAEAFF. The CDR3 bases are TGTGCCAGCAGCGTAGGCCCCTGGGGAGGCGCTGAAGCTTTCTTT.

CDR3 sequence reads: CASSLPGTAQLGTEAFF. The CDR3 coding sequence is TGTGCCAGCAGCCTACCTGGGACAGCCCAGTTGGGCACTGAAGCTTTCTTT. This chain joins TRBV2 and TRBJ1-1, with 7 bases fitting TRBD1. Unmatched junction bases numbered 17, after V lost 6 bases and J lost 4 bases. Germline CDR1 is SNHLY and CDR2 is FYNNEI. CDR3 length equals 17 residues.

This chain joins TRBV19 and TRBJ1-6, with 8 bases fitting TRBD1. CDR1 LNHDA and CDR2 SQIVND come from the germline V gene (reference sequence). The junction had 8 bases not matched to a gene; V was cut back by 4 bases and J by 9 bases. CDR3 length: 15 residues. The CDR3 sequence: CASSTRGQGTSPLHF. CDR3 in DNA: TGTGCCAGTAGTACCCGCGGACAGGGAACTTCACCCCTCCACTTT.